The 22 T cell receptor beta chains reported below all come from one sample, sequenced in a study of low-dose radiotherapy and immunotherapy resistance in tumors. Both TCRalpha and TCRbeta chains were reverse transcribed with V-gene-specific primers. With a V-primer adapter and a constant-region primer, TCRs were amplified for 20 to 25 PCR cycles. TCRdb re-derived calls from the reads in MiXCR, one entry per CDR3 protein. The repertoire holds about 100,000 distinct CDR3 sequences, about a fifth seen once, with roughly 4.3% in the top ten. Time point given: after trial treatment. As for treatment: LDRT plus nivolumab, ipilimumab, low-dose cyclophosphamide and aspirin (RACIN trial). The input for sequencing was PBMCs, taken after low-dose radiotherapy plus immunotherapy. The receptor source for this set is a male donor with prostate cancer.

This clonotype came up a few times. J is TRBJ2-2 and V is TRBV6-6; perhaps D is TRBD1 or TRBD2 (6 bases each). Germline CDR1 reads MNHNY; CDR2 reads SVGAGI (reference sequence). The V end was cut by 5 bases, the J end by 2 bases, with 15 bases between. The CDR3 consists of 16 residues. In nucleotides, the CDR3 is TGTGCCAGCAGTGAGAGAGGGGGGCTAAACACCGGGGAGCTGTTTTTT. Translating it yields CASSERGGLNTGELFF.

Turning to this clonotype: A far larger clone is off by one base, so a read error is likely. The chain combines TRBV20-1 with TRBJ2-7; D uncertain. The CDR3 extends over 15 amino acids. Germline CDR1 DFQATT, CDR2 SNEGSKA (reference sequence). V lost 6 bases, J lost 7 bases, and 25 bases lay in between. CDR3 in DNA: TGCAGTGCCCCTAACGTGGGGATGGTTTACAATGAGCAGTACTTC. The encoded protein is CSAPNVGMVYNEQYF.

This clonotype was seen ten or more times. The V gene is TRBV30, the J gene TRBJ1-5; 8 bases line up with TRBD1. This CDR3 is built from 13 residues. Per the germline V gene, CDR1 is GTSNPN and CDR2 is SVGIG (reference sequence). V trimming: 1 base; J trimming: 7 bases; junction bases outside the gene matches: 3. This CDR3 is CAWSGTGRQPQHF. In DNA form, the CDR3 reads TGTGCCTGGAGTGGGACAGGGCGGCAGCCCCAGCATTTT.

This clonotype was detected many times. The chain joins TRBV10-3 to TRBJ1-1; no reliable D call. The CDR3 runs 16 residues. Looked up from germline, CDR1 is ENHRY and CDR2 is SYGVKD. The V gene lost 10 bases and the J gene lost 1 base, with 22 bases spanning the gap. CDR3 DNA sequence: TGTGCCACACTGCCCACTTTTACCGGGCCGAACACTGAAGCTTTCTTT. Its protein product is CATLPTFTGPNTEAFF.

Ten or more counts support this clonotype. The gene calls are TRBV12-3 or TRBV12-4 and TRBJ2-2; D ambiguous. The CDR3 is 13 amino acids. V lost 3 bases and J 4 bases, leaving 6 bases between the germline ends. DNA for the CDR3: TGTGCCAGCAGTTTCGGCAGCACCGGGGAGCTGTTTTTT. It encodes CASSFGSTGELFF.

This clonotype was seen ten or more times. The chain is built from TRBV7-3 and TRBJ2-7, with D unresolved. V lost 1 base and J 6 bases, leaving 10 bases between the germline ends. From germline, CDR1 is SGHTA and CDR2 FQGTGA. The CDR3 length is 13 residues. The DNA of the CDR3 is TGTGCCAGCAGCTTAAATCCCTTTTCCGAGCAGTACTTC. Its protein is CASSLNPFSEQYF.

This clonotype was counted many times. The chain links TRBV2 to TRBJ1-1; D gene unclear. Between the trimmed V and J ends, which lost 5 bases and 1 base, there was a span of 17 bases. The CDR3 has 16 amino acids. CDR1 is SNHLY and CDR2 is FYNNEI in the germline V gene. The CDR3 protein is CASSPGPGRQNTEAFF. As DNA, the CDR3 is TGTGCCAGCAGTCCGGGCCCCGGCCGGCAGAACACTGAAGCTTTCTTT.

V usage is TRBV12-3 or TRBV12-4 and J usage is TRBJ2-1; 11 bases are shared with TRBD2. The CDR3 totals 19 residues. V was clipped by 2 bases and J by 0 bases; unmatched bases: 9. This chain's CDR3 is CASSLRALAGDPSYNEQFF. The DNA of the CDR3 is TGTGCCAGCAGTTTACGGGCACTAGCGGGGGACCCCTCCTACAATGAGCAGTTCTTC.

Ten or more counts support this clonotype. The chain links TRBV12-3 or TRBV12-4 to TRBJ1-4; D might be TRBD1 (5 bases). The CDR3 sequence is 15 residues long. Trimming took off 4 bases at V and 5 bases at J, with 14 bases between the two ends. CDR3 DNA: TGTGCCAGCAGTTCGGACGGGACGGCGAATGAAAAACTGTTTTTT. Protein product: CASSSDGTANEKLFF.

This clonotype was counted many times. This chain links TRBV7-6 with TRBJ2-7; TRBD1 or TRBD2 may be the D gene (6 bases each). The CDR3 loop spans 14 amino acids. Looked up from germline, CDR1 is SGHVS and CDR2 is FNYEAQ. Trimming pared 5 bases from V and 4 bases from J, leaving 15 bases between. CDR3 coding DNA: TGTGCCAGCAGCCCGATGGGGGGCTGGTACGAGCAGTACTTC. Protein: CASSPMGGWYEQYF.

This clonotype was counted at least ten times. The V call is TRBV18, the J call TRBJ2-3; D is uncertain. V was clipped by 2 bases and J by 2 bases, with 14 bases between them. Germline CDR1 reads KGHSH; CDR2 reads LQKENI. CDR3 size: 16 residues. CDR3 amino acids: CASSPSGTFLTDTQYF. In DNA form, the CDR3 reads TGTGCCAGCTCACCATCCGGAACTTTTCTCACAGATACGCAGTATTTT.

This clonotype was counted many times. The J gene is TRBJ2-1, the V gene TRBV11-2; TRBD2 matches 8 bases. V gave up 6 bases and J gave up 2 bases; unmatched junction bases: 6. The CDR3 length is 15 residues. Germline CDR1 reads SGHAT; CDR2 reads FQNNGV. CDR3 sequence: CASRAGASTYNEQFF. The CDR3, as DNA: TGTGCCAGCAGAGCGGGAGCTTCCACCTACAATGAGCAGTTCTTC.

This clonotype was observed a few times. It may be a read error: a sequence one base away is much more abundant. V usage is TRBV2 and J usage is TRBJ2-7, with unresolved D. The CDR3 loop spans 11 amino acids. CDR1 is SNHLY, CDR2 FYNNEI, per germline. Here the CDR3 reads CVTGLPYEQYF. DNA for the CDR3: TGTGTCACCGGGCTCCCCTACGAGCAGTACTTC.

This clonotype was recorded many times. J is TRBJ1-5 and V is TRBV20-1, with a possible D match to TRBD1 (5 bases). From germline, CDR1 is DFQATT and CDR2 SNEGSKA (reference sequence). V lost 1 base and J lost 8, with 21 bases in between. CDR3 length: 16 amino acids. CDR3 in DNA: TGCAGTGCTAGAGCAACAGGTGGTCCCACGGTGGAGCCCCAGCATTTT. This gives the protein CSARATGGPTVEPQHF.

This clonotype has ten or more counts. This chain links TRBV10-3 with TRBJ2-7; 9 bases map to TRBD1. Germline CDR1 ENHRY, CDR2 SYGVKD. V shed 6 bases and J 5 bases; nucleotides not matched to a gene: 14. The CDR3 extends over 16 amino acids. CDR3 sequence reads: CAIRGTSTTGGNEQYF. The CDR3, as DNA: TGTGCCATCAGGGGGACGAGTACTACAGGGGGCAACGAGCAGTACTTC.

At least ten counts were recorded for this clonotype. This chain links TRBV2 with TRBJ2-2; 8 positions match TRBD1. V gave up 11 bases and J gave up 1 base; unmatched junction bases: 6. The CDR3 runs to 14 residues. Germline-derived CDR1 and CDR2 are SNHLY and FYNNEI. Written as DNA, the CDR3 is TGTGCCGGCACAGGGGGGCGGAACACCGGGGAGCTGTTTTTT. It encodes CAGTGGRNTGELFF.

This clonotype was seen repeatedly, ten times or more. The rearrangement uses TRBV5-1 and TRBJ1-1; tentatively, D is TRBD1 (5 bases). This CDR3 is built from 15 residues. The V gene's germline CDR1 is SGHRS and CDR2 YFSETQ. With 3 bases removed from V and 1 base from J, the gap between germline ends came to 13 bases. The CDR3 region is CASSWAVGGNTEAFF. The CDR3 DNA reads as TGCGCCAGCAGCTGGGCCGTGGGGGGGAACACTGAAGCTTTCTTT. The full variable domain, completed using reference TRBV5-1 and TRBJ1-1, is KAGVTQTPRYLIKTRGQQVTLSCSPISGHRSVSWYQQTPGQGLQFLFEYFSETQRNKGNFPGRFSGRQFSNSRSEMNVSTLELGDSALYLCASSWAVGGNTEAFFGQGTRLTVV.

V is TRBV24-1 and J is TRBJ1-1; 8 bases are shared with TRBD1. Germline CDR1 KGHDR, CDR2 SFDVKD. This CDR3 comprises 15 residues. V lost 3 bases, J lost 4 bases, and 6 bases stayed unmatched. The CDR3 sequence: CATSDPSTGGTEAFF. The DNA of the CDR3 is TGTGCCACCAGTGATCCCAGTACAGGGGGCACTGAAGCTTTCTTT.

This clonotype was detected ten times or more. V usage is TRBV20-1 and J usage is TRBJ1-3; D is uncertain. Germline loops: CDR1 DFQATT, CDR2 SNEGSKA (reference sequence). This CDR3 contains 16 residues. Trimming removed 2 bases from V and 4 bases from J, with 18 bases in between. For the CDR3, the DNA is TGCAGTGCTAGATCCGGACGGGGTCCAAAGGGAAACACCATATATTTT. Translation: CSARSGRGPKGNTIYF.

This clonotype was observed many times. The gene calls are TRBV7-9 and TRBJ2-5; D not resolved. Germline values: CDR1 SEHNR, CDR2 FQNEAQ (reference sequence). There are 14 residues in the CDR3. V gave up 7 bases and J gave up 2 bases, with 14 bases separating them. The CDR3: CASTPAGPQETQYF. Written as DNA, the CDR3 is TGTGCCAGCACACCAGCCGGGCCGCAAGAGACCCAGTACTTC.

This clonotype was detected many times. In DNA form, the CDR3 reads TGTGCCAGCAGCATTGGGACTGGAGAGACCCAGTACTTC. Its protein is CASSIGTGETQYF. The gene calls are TRBV6-2 or TRBV6-3 and TRBJ2-5; a weak D match, TRBD2 (6 bases). Germline values: CDR1 MNHEY, CDR2 SVGEGT. The CDR3 contains 13 residues. The ends were cut back, 6 bases at V and 4 bases at J, with 12 bases in the middle.

On this clonotype: This may arise from a read error, as a much more abundant clone is one base away. The V gene is TRBV6-2 or TRBV6-3, the J gene TRBJ1-2, with no clear D. The germline CDR1 and CDR2 sequences are MNHEY and SVGEGT. This CDR3 spans 12 amino acids. Trimming pared 5 bases from V and 8 bases from J, leaving 12 bases between. CDR3 amino acids: CASSHAVGGYTF. The CDR3 region has the DNA TGTGCCAGCAGTCATGCAGTCGGAGGCTACACCTTC.